The sequence of this T cell receptor (beta chain) was determined in a study of shared clonotypes between healthy human individuals (dated by TCRdb to the early 2020s). General notes on the study: Three men and a couple of women, aged 18 to 49 years, made up the cohort. Per donor, three plates each were used for CD4 naive and CD4 memory, two for CD8 naive, and one for CD8 memory. To estimate repertoire size and how much clonotypes are shared between individuals, the study performed deep sequencing of blood TCR repertoires from 4 to 6 healthy adults. To increase sequencing depth and limit assay-specific biases, different laboratories used diverse techniques to prepare libraries and sequence TCR repertoires. Between about 0.85 and 9.5 billion PBMCs per donor were obtained by leukapheresis. Results and caveats for the whole study, not just this receptor: When a few donors were compared, the shared fraction of clonotypes was roughly 4.8% for naive CD4, 3% to 4% for naive CD8, roughly 2.5% for memory CD4, and roughly 0.43% for memory CD8. Because the study included a small number of donors, the genetic and exposure-history diversity represented was limited. Pairwise subsampling led to the expectation that sequencing depth would affect the degree of clonotype sharing among donors. Only blood was sampled, and tissue TCR repertoires likely differ from those in blood. Incomplete sequencing was indicated by rarefaction of sorted-subset datasets, despite the large sequencing depth. Larger estimated clonotype richness was generally found for naive subsets than for memory subsets. Compared with non-shared clonotypes, clonotypes shared by all four sorted-subset donors had higher generation probabilities.

Donors were healthy HIV-negative adults with no recently reported acute infections or vaccinations. Only Caucasian adults living in Nashville, Tennessee, USA were represented among the donors. Magnetic negative selection was used to enrich CD4+ T cells, after which naive cells were positively selected on CD45RA and the negative fraction became the memory subset. Blood was obtained by leukapheresis, after which PBMCs were separated by Ficoll-Histopaque density gradient centrifugation and cryopreserved in liquid nitrogen vapor phase. Purity and quantity of every magnetically sorted T cell population were checked by analytical flow cytometry. Each sorted fraction had its genomic DNA isolated and then quantified by UV absorbance on a Nanodrop 2000c. Using the deep immunoSEQ assay, multiplex PCR amplified TCR CDR3 regions from genomic DNA. Extracted genomic DNA from each cell subset was spread evenly across all wells of several immunoSEQ 96-well plates, with each plate serving as a replicate. Each replicate PCR for sorted subsets received 150 to 250 ng genomic DNA, equal to tens of thousands of T cell genomes. Purified libraries were measured with a Qubit 3.0 fluorometer, size-checked on a Bioanalyzer 2100, and measured again with the KAPA Library Quantification kit. Every immunoSEQ 96-well plate was sequenced on a separate single-read 150-cycle Illumina NextSeq 550 flow cell. On the study's bioinformatics: Because only junctional sequences without quality scores were contained in the immunoSEQ output, filtering matching that applied to full-length reads could not be performed. Sequences were annotated with PyIR, a Python wrapper for IgBLAST v1.9, and V/J genes and CDR3 were assigned using IMGT germline references. Reads were filtered out if the reads had weak V/J assignments (E-value above 1e-6), no CDR3, stop codons, out-of-frame junctions, or ambiguous translated residues. A V3J clonotype was defined by an identical inferred V gene, J gene, and CDR3 amino acid sequence. To compute the percentage overlap between repertoires, the number of shared unique clonotypes was divided by the size of the smaller repertoire. Richness of each repertoire was evaluated using RTK rarefaction, the Chao1 estimator, and Recon v2.1 estimates of unobserved clonotypes. For all TCRbeta clonotypes obtained by the gDNA method from a few donors, generation probabilities were computed with OLGA. TCRdb stores this immuneACCESS table with in-frame sequences only. Part of the clones is absent; in the studies checked, under half of the shortfall reflects unresolved V genes, and no reason is known for the rest. V and J calls and clone size are copied from that table; D and trimming were computed from the DNA. The sample table records millions of clones; 90% to 95% of these occur just once. In total, the top ten clones hold roughly 0.14% of the sample.

Measured from the cysteine to the phenylalanine, the CDR3 is 13 residues long. Only the CDR3 DNA stays, 39 bases, in frame from base 1. V is shortened by 2 bases, J by 10 bases, and the region joining them spans 14 bases. Via the germline V gene, CDR1 is MNHNS and CDR2 SASEGT. As regards this clone: Its antigen remains unidentified. Base qualities are not at hand, and no much larger clone is one base apart.

The rearrangement joined TRBV6-1 to TRBJ1-1; a tentative D call is TRBD1 (5 bases match). The specimen sequenced was naive CD4+ T cells sorted from blood. What this sample's cell subset or site label stands for: CD45RA+ positively selected. The receptor was derived from a man younger than 35 in good health. The nucleotide sequence reads as follows: TGTGCCAGCAGTGAAAATGACGGGAGGGGAGCTTTCTTT. This gives the protein CASSENDGRGAFF.